This TCR beta chain was recovered during a study of glioma-infiltrating T cells (TCRdb year 2016). For context, the study as a whole: Sequencing of TCR alpha- and beta-chain repertoires was performed on glioma tissue, on non-neoplastic brain tissue, and on matched peripheral blood mononuclear cells. Three low-grade glioma patients, seven or eight primary glioblastoma patients, and three non-glioma patients who contributed non-neoplastic brain tissue made up the paired cohort. To measure divergence between tissue and blood T-cell populations, each tissue-infiltrating repertoire was compared with the peripheral blood repertoire of the same patient.

As to this clonotype: No cognate antigen has been identified for it. Base-call qualities are not available, and no considerably larger clone is one nucleotide away.

The investigation overall reported the following: Very few CDR3 sequences were shared between tissue and blood, attributed to high CDR3 diversity and limited sampling. In non-neoplastic patients, VJ-independent divergence between tissue and blood fell below expectation, whereas in all gliomas, and especially in low-grade gliomas, the divergence rose above expectation. Group comparisons were based on small numbers of patients: three non-neoplastic, three low-grade glioma and eight or nine glioblastoma patients.

TCR alpha and beta CDR3 regions were amplified with the iRepertoire nested amplicon-rescue multiplex PCR (arm-PCR) platform from RNA. The input for one-step reverse transcription and amplification was about 90-400 ng of tissue mRNA or PBMC total RNA. Following bead purification, Illumina adapters were added through a secondary multiplex PCR, and the libraries were then gel-purified between 200 and 400 bp. Internal 6-nucleotide barcodes were carried by the libraries and were used for demultiplexing. Sequencing of the libraries was done on an Illumina MiSeq using 2x220 or 2x250 nucleotide paired-end reads. The study's processing was this. Paired reads were merged using FLASH 1.2.11 and were aligned to the GRCh37 human genome using BWA-MEM, after which TRA and TRB reads were extracted. For V and J assignment, an IMGT-derived reference of cassette sequences and CDR3 motifs that included pseudogenes was used. Three-frame translation of reads was performed, and productive CDR3s were defined as those with a C...FGXG motif and no stop codons. Unique combinations of V-J cassette pair and CDR3 amino acid sequence were defined as clonotypes. Reads were filtered by Hamming distance, with the threshold set by the sequence error rate of each sample in mapped regions. In-frame beta chains were kept once TCRdb had trimmed the public reads at Q25 with fastp and called clones with MiXCR. Each entry merges the rows of one CDR3 protein and shows their most common DNA and genes. The V and J calls, along with clone size, are taken from TCRdb and not from the paper's own processing. Present in this sample are about 130,000 distinct CDR3 sequences, under 30% of which were seen just once. The ten largest clones take up under 35% of the sample.

V has 4 bases trimmed and J has 2 bases trimmed; junction bases matching no gene number 8. Including the terminal cysteine and phenylalanine, the CDR3 comprises 15 residues. Kept here is only the CDR3 DNA, which spans 45 bases and is read in frame from base 1. CDR1 DFQATT and CDR2 SNEGSKA were looked up in the germline V gene (reference sequence). The origin of this receptor is a human donor with low-grade glioma or glioblastoma, undergoing nonglioma brain surgery, or in good health (not recorded which). This sequence uses TRBV20-1 and TRBJ1-2; 9 bases in between match TRBD1. The sequenced sample consisted of glioma tissue, nonneoplastic brain tissue, or PBMCs (not recorded which). CDR3 region: CSATRTGVGNYGYTF. The sequence in DNA is TGCAGTGCTACCCGGACAGGGGTTGGGAACTATGGCTACACCTTC.